A single TCR beta chain is shown here with its context. Germline V lookup: CDR1 SGHRS, CDR2 YFSETQ. CDR3 length equals 17 residues. The J segment lost 0 bases and the V segment lost 0 bases, leaving 8 bases of the junction unmatched. Original processing methods: Using reference gene primer amplification, nucleated cell counts were estimated. The assay was immunoSEQ multiplex PCR, and TCRdb's table has in-frame clones only and misses some. D and trimming were read from the DNA, whereas the V and J calls and clone size are those reported in that table. The sample contains approximately 81,000 clones, approximately 90% of which appear only once. The data stem from a study of blood T cell repertoires in COVID-19.

The receptor was isolated from a man between 65 and 85 years old with active or convalescent COVID-19. Sequenced: peripheral blood. This chain uses TRBV5-1 with TRBJ2-7, with 8 bases fitting TRBD1. The DNA for the CDR3 is TGCGCCAGCAGCTTGGCCGGACAGGGCGACGTCTCCTACGAGCAGTACTTC. Translating gives CASSLAGQGDVSYEQYF.